These 21 T cell receptor beta chains were sequenced from one sample in a study of T cell responses to AZD1222 COVID-19 vaccine. The data were produced by immunoSEQ multiplex PCR, yet TCRdb's version contains in-frame clones alone and is incomplete. The sample includes 93,000 or so clones, about 90% of them seen just once. Specimen: peripheral blood, collected on day 0 of AZD1222 vaccination. All receptors come from an adult in good health.

The rearrangement joins TRBV3-1 (or the pseudogene TRBV3-2) to TRBJ1-6, with 8 bases aligning to TRBD1. The CDR3 totals 14 residues. V was clipped by 4 bases and J by 10 bases; unmatched bases: 6. Germline V gives CDR1 LGHDT, CDR2 YNNKEL (reference sequence). CDR3 nucleotide sequence: TGTGCCAGCAGCCCACAGGGGGTGGGCTCACCCCTCCACTTT. This translates into CASSPQGVGSPLHF.

The V and J genes are TRBV19 and TRBJ1-5, with 8 bases aligning to TRBD1. CDR1 and CDR2 (germline): LNHDA, SQIVND (reference sequence). There are 15 residues in the CDR3. Trimming removed 7 bases from V and 4 bases from J; junction bases left unmatched: 9. The CDR3 coding sequence is TGTGCCAGTACCACTCCTACAGGGGGAAATCAGCCCCAGCATTTT. Residues: CASTTPTGGNQPQHF.

This clone was detected only a few times. The chain recombines TRBV27 with TRBJ2-7, with TRBD1 matching over 9 bases. The CDR3 spans 13 residues. Germline-derived CDR1 and CDR2 are MNHEY and SMNVEV (reference sequence). Trimming removed 4 bases from V and 6 bases from J; junction bases left unmatched: 4. The CDR3 nucleotides are TGTGCCAGCAGTTGGGACAGGGAGGGCGAGCAGTACTTC. As protein: CASSWDREGEQYF.

This chain links TRBV6-5 with TRBJ1-5; D unclear. The germline gives CDR1 MNHEY, CDR2 SVGAGI. The ends were cut back, 10 bases at V and 0 bases at J, with 10 bases in the middle. CDR3 length equals 13 residues. This chain's CDR3 is CATWQTSNQPQHF. CDR3 DNA sequence: TGTGCCACCTGGCAGACTAGCAATCAGCCCCAGCATTTT.

This clone was recorded once. This chain joins TRBV5-6 and TRBJ2-1; 7 positions agree with TRBD2. Germline CDR1 is SGHDT and CDR2 is YYEEEE. The CDR3 has 15 residues. Unmatched junction bases numbered 5, after V lost 1 base and J lost 4 bases. The CDR3 DNA reads TGTGCCAGCAGCTTGTACACTAGCGAATACAATGAGCAGTTCTTC. The encoded protein is CASSLYTSEYNEQFF.

This chain connects TRBV30 to TRBJ2-5, with 7 bases matching TRBD1. The CDR3 runs to 15 residues. Germline V gives CDR1 GTSNPN, CDR2 SVGIG (reference sequence). The junction had 12 bases not matched to a gene; V was cut back by 5 bases and J by 3 bases. The DNA for the CDR3 is TGTGCCTGGGGCACCACACAGGGGCCAAAAGAGACCCAGTACTTC. Translating gives CAWGTTQGPKETQYF.

The V gene is TRBV6-2 or TRBV6-3, the J gene TRBJ2-7; weak D call: TRBD2 (5 bases). The germline V gene encodes CDR1 MNHEY and CDR2 SVGEGT. Trimming took 2 bases from V and 1 from J, leaving 6 bases between them. This CDR3 is built from 13 residues. CDR3 DNA: TGTGCCAGCAGTTACACTAGTTCCTACGAGCAGTACTTC. It encodes CASSYTSSYEQYF.

The V and J genes are TRBV29-1 and TRBJ1-2; 10 nucleotides align to TRBD1. Germline V CDR1 and CDR2: SQVTM, ANQGSEA. V trimming: 7 bases; J trimming: 9 bases; junction bases outside the gene matches: 11. The CDR3 runs 13 residues. In DNA, the CDR3 is TGCAGCGCTGATCCGGGACAGGGGAGCCGCTACACCTTC. Translation: CSADPGQGSRYTF.

The gene calls are TRBV28 and TRBJ1-3; the D is unclear. Germline-derived CDR1 and CDR2 are MDHEN and SYDVKM. The CDR3 runs 14 residues. Trimming shortened V by 6 bases and J by 1 base, and 10 bases separated the two germline ends. CDR3 protein: CASSPTPSGNTIYF. In DNA form, the CDR3 reads TGTGCCAGCAGCCCCACCCCATCTGGAAACACCATATATTTT.

The J gene is TRBJ1-2, the V gene TRBV28; 7 nucleotides match TRBD1. CDR1 is MDHEN, CDR2 SYDVKM, per germline. Trimming took 6 bases from V and 5 from J; bases not matched to a gene: 6. The CDR3 spans 13 residues. The CDR3 DNA is TGTGCCAGCAGACGGGAGGGGGCTTATGGCTACACCTTC. It specifies CASRREGAYGYTF.

The V gene is TRBV2, the J gene TRBJ1-4; D remains unclear. Between the trimmed V and J ends, which lost 3 bases and 7 bases, there was a span of 12 bases. CDR1 is SNHLY and CDR2 is FYNNEI in the germline V gene. The length of the CDR3 is 14 residues. The CDR3 is CASSEGGFGEKLFF. The CDR3 DNA sequence: TGTGCCAGCAGTGAGGGAGGGTTCGGTGAAAAACTGTTTTTT. Using reference TRBV2 and TRBJ1-4 for the parts outside the CDR3, the full variable domain is EPEVTQTPSHQVTQMGQEVILRCVPISNHLYFYWYRQILGQKVEFLVSFYNNEISEKSEIFDDQFSVERPDGSNFTLKIRSTKLEDSAMYFCASSEGGFGEKLFFGSGTQLSVL.

V and J are TRBV19 and TRBJ1-1; the D gene is possibly TRBD1 (5 bases). Trimming took off 5 bases at V and 5 bases at J, with 9 bases between the two ends. CDR3 length: 12 residues. Germline V gives CDR1 LNHDA, CDR2 SQIVND (reference sequence). The CDR3 spells CASSSGITEAFF. The CDR3 nucleotides are TGTGCCAGTAGTTCAGGGATAACTGAAGCTTTCTTT.

The chain joins TRBV6-5 to TRBJ1-5; 7 bases fit TRBD1. J gave up 2 bases and V 5 bases, and 3 bases lay outside the gene matches. From germline, CDR1 is MNHEY and CDR2 SVGAGI. CDR3 length: 14 residues. The CDR3 region is CASSTGVGNQPQHF. Written as DNA, the CDR3 is TGTGCCAGCAGTACAGGGGTGGGCAATCAGCCCCAGCATTTT.

The chain carries TRBV4-1 and TRBJ2-1; D ambiguous. Germline V gene sequence: CDR1 MGHRA, CDR2 YSYEKL. V gave up 4 bases and J gave up 10 bases, with 11 bases separating them. The CDR3 spans 12 residues. DNA for the CDR3: TGCGCCAGCAGCCCGCGGAACCAGGAGCAGTTCTTC. Residues: CASSPRNQEQFF.

V and J are TRBV2 and TRBJ2-5; D may be TRBD2 (5 bases). CDR1 and CDR2 from the germline V gene are SNHLY and FYNNEI. This CDR3 spans 13 amino acids. V was trimmed by 7 bases and J by 13 bases, leaving 22 bases between them. CDR3 nucleotides: TGTGCCAGCATTCGCCAGAGTTCGTCTAGCTTGTACTTC. The encoded protein is CASIRQSSSSLYF. Full variable domain (rest looked up from reference TRBV2 and TRBJ2-5): EPEVTQTPSHQVTQMGQEVILRCVPISNHLYFYWYRQILGQKVEFLVSFYNNEISEKSEIFDDQFSVERPDGSNFTLKIRSTKLEDSAMYFCASIRQSSSSLYFGPGTRLLVL.

This clone appeared a few times. V usage is TRBV3-1 (or the pseudogene TRBV3-2) and J usage is TRBJ2-1; D perhaps matches TRBD1 (6 bases). The CDR3 length is 16 residues. Germline CDR1 LGHDT, CDR2 YNNKEL (reference sequence). V was shortened by 3 bases and J by 1 base, with 13 bases between the two germline ends. CDR3 sequence reads: CASSQGHGKSYNEQFF. DNA of the CDR3: TGTGCCAGCAGCCAGGGACACGGGAAGTCCTACAATGAGCAGTTCTTC.

The rearrangement uses TRBV6-5 and TRBJ1-2; D gene uncertain. V was pared by 6 bases and J by 1 base, with 9 bases between. Germline V gene lookup returns CDR1 MNHEY and CDR2 SVGAGI. CDR3 length: 13 residues. DNA of the CDR3: TGTGCCAGCAGGGTATCGATTAACTATGGCTACACCTTC. Translated: CASRVSINYGYTF.

This clone was seen a single time. The chain couples TRBV5-4 to TRBJ2-5, with a weak D call TRBD2 (6 bases). The CDR3 extends over 13 amino acids. The V gene's germline CDR1 is SGHNT and CDR2 YYREEE (reference sequence). V shed 2 bases and J shed 8 bases, with 13 bases lying between them. The CDR3 bases are TGTGCCAGCAGCTTTCCACTTGCGGGAACCCAGTACTTC. It translates to CASSFPLAGTQYF.

This clone was observed once. The V call is TRBV3-1 (or the pseudogene TRBV3-2), the J call TRBJ2-5; D is undetermined. CDR3 length equals 13 residues. V was clipped by 1 base and J by 2 bases, with 5 bases between them. Germline-derived CDR1 and CDR2 are LGHDT and YNNKEL (reference sequence). The CDR3 here is CASSQGTQETQYF. The CDR3 DNA reads TGTGCCAGCAGCCAAGGAACTCAAGAGACCCAGTACTTC.

The gene calls are TRBV27 and TRBJ1-5; no clear D. V was clipped by 5 bases and J by 6 bases, with 11 bases between them. The CDR3 is 13 amino acids. The germline V gene encodes CDR1 MNHEY and CDR2 SMNVEV (reference sequence). The CDR3 loop is CASSPWMRQPQHF. The CDR3 DNA is TGTGCCAGCAGTCCTTGGATGCGTCAGCCCCAGCATTTT.

The chain employs TRBV28 and TRBJ1-1; D is ambiguous. Trimming stripped 3 bases from V and 8 bases from J, with 7 bases between. Per the germline V gene, CDR1 is MDHEN and CDR2 is SYDVKM. The CDR3 runs to 11 residues. The CDR3 region has the DNA TGTGCCAGCAGTTTGAAACAGGAAGCTTTCTTT. It codes for CASSLKQEAFF. Variable domain in full (rest from reference TRBV28 and TRBJ1-1): DVKVTQSSRYLVKRTGEKVFLECVQDMDHENMFWYRQDPGLGLRLIYFSYDVKMKEKGDIPEGYSVSREKKERFSLILESASTNQTSMYLCASSLKQEAFFGQGTRLTVV.